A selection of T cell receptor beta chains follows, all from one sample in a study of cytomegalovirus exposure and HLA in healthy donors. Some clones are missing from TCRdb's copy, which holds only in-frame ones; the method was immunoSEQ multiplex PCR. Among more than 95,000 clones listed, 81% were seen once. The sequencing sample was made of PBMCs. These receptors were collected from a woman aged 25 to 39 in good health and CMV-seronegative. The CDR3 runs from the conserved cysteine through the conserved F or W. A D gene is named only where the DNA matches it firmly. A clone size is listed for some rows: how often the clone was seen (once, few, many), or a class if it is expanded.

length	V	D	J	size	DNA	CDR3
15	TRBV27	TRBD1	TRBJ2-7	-	TGTGCCAGCCTAACCGGGACAGGGGGCCCGGGGGAGCAGTACTTC	CASLTGTGGPGEQYF
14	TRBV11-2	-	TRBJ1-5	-	TGTGCCAGCAGCGCCGATCAGGGTAGGCAGCCCCAGCATTTT	CASSADQGRQPQHF
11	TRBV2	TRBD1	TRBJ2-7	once	TGTGCCAGCACTGAACAGGGGGCCGCGTACTTC	CASTEQGAAYF
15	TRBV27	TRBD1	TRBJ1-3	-	TGTGCCAGCAGTCCCGCCGGACAGGGAGGAAACACCATATATTTT	CASSPAGQGGNTIYF
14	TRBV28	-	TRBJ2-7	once	TGTGCCAGCAGTTTAAGCGTCCTTATGAGCGAGCAGTACTTC	CASSLSVLMSEQYF
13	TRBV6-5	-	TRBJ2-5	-	TGTGCCAGCAGTTATACGGAGAAAGAGACCCAGTACTTC	CASSYTEKETQYF
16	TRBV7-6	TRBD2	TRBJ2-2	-	TGTGCCAGCAGCCGGGGGGGCGCCCGAACAGGCGGGGAGCTGTTTTTT	CASSRGGARTGGELFF
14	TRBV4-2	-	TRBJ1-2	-	TGTGCCAGCAGCGTAGGGCGGGCGGGCTATGGCTACACCTTC	CASSVGRAGYGYTF
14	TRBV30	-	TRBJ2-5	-	TGTGCCTGGAGTGCACCGGGGTGGGGAGAGACCCAGTACTTC	CAWSAPGWGETQYF
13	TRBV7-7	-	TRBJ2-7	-	TGTGCTAGCAGCTTGGCGAAGGGAGGCGAGCAGTACTTC	CASSLAKGGEQYF
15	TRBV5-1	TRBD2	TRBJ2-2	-	TGCGCCAGCAGCGGGACTAGCGGAAACACCGGGGAGCTGTTTTTT	CASSGTSGNTGELFF
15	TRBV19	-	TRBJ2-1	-	TGTGCCAGTAGTATACCGGGAGCAATACACAATGAGCAGTTCTTC	CASSIPGAIHNEQFF
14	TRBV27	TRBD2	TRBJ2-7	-	TGTGCCAGCAGTTGGCTAGCGGGAGCGCGCGAGCAGTACTTC	CASSWLAGAREQYF
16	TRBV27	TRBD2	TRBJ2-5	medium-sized	TGTGCCAGCAGTTTTTTAGCGGGAGAGTCGATAGAGACCCAGTACTTC	CASSFLAGESIETQYF
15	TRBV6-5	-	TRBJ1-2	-	TGTGCCAGCAGTCGAAAAACGGACGGGAACTGGGGCTACACCTTC	CASSRKTDGNWGYTF
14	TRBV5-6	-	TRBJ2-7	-	TGTGCCAGCAGCTTGTGGTCTAGCTTCTACGAGCAGTACTTC	CASSLWSSFYEQYF
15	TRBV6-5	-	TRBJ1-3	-	TGTGCCAGCAGTTACGACAGCACCTCTGGAAACACCATATATTTT	CASSYDSTSGNTIYF
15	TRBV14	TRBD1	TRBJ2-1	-	TGTGCCAGCAGCCAACCCAGGGGGCCTTACAATGAGCAGTTCTTC	CASSQPRGPYNEQFF
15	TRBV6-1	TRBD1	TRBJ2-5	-	TGTGCCAGCAGTGAAGGGGACAGGGAGAAGGAGACCCAGTACTTC	CASSEGDREKETQYF
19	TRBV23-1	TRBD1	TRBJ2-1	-	TGCGCCAGCAGTCAATTCAAGGGACAGGAAAGGGTGTCCTACAATGAGCAGTTCTTC	CASSQFKGQERVSYNEQFF
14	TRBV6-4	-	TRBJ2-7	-	TGTGCCAGCAGTGTGAGTAGCGGATCCTACGAGCAGTACTTC	CASSVSSGSYEQYF
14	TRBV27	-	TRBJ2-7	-	TGTGCCAGCAGTTTCAGTGGGAGCTCCTACGAGCAGTACTTC	CASSFSGSSYEQYF
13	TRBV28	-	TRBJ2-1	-	TGTGCCAGCAGTCCCGGTTCCTACAATGAGCAGTTCTTC	CASSPGSYNEQFF
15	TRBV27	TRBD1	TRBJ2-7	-	TGTGCCAGCAGTTCAGGGGACAGATTCTTCTACGAGCAGTACTTC	CASSSGDRFFYEQYF
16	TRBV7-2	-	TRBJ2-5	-	TGTGCCAGCAGGAACTCCCTCCAACAGGTGCGAGAGACCCAGTACTTC	CASRNSLQQVRETQYF
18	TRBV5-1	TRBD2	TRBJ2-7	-	TGCGCCAGCAGCTTGGGGTGGGCTAGCGGGACTAACTCCTACGAGCAGTACTTC	CASSLGWASGTNSYEQYF
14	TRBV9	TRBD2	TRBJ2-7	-	TGTGCCAGCAGCGTAGACGTAGCGGGAGGGCCTCGGGACTTC	CASSVDVAGGPRDF
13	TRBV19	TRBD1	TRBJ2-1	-	TGTGCCAGTAGTCACAGGGGAGCGGTTGAGCAGTTCTTC	CASSHRGAVEQFF
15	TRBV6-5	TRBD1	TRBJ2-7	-	TGTGCCAGCAGGCTCCTGACAGGGGGTGGCGGCGAGCAGTACTTC	CASRLLTGGGGEQYF
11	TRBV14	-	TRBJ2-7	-	TGTGCCAGCAGCCAAAGCTACGAGCGGTACTTC	CASSQSYERYF
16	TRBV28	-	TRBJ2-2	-	TGTGCCAGCACCCCTGGACCGAGTTTGGGAGTCGGGGAGCTGTTTTTT	CASTPGPSLGVGELFF